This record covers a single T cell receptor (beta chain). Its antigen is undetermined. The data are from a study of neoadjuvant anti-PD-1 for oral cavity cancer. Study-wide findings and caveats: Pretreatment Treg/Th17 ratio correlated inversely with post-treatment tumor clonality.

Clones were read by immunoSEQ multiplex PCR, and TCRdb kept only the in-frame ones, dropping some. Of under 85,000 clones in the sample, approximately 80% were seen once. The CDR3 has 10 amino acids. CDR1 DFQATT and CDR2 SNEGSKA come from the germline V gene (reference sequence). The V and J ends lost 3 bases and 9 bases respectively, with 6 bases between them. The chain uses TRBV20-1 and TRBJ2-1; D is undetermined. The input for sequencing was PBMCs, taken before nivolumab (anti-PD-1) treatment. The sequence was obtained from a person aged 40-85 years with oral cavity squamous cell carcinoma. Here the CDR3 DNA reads TGCAGTGCTAGCGTCCTTGAGCAGTTCTTC. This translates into CSASVLEQFF.